The 14 T cell receptor beta chains presented below share a single source sample, sequenced in a study of cytomegalovirus exposure and HLA in healthy donors. PCR involved 60 Vbeta and 13 Jbeta primers. Sequenced by immunoSEQ multiplex PCR; TCRdb stores in-frame clones only, minus some. This sample's table has about 160,000 clones. The sequenced material came from PBMCs. Receptors were obtained from an older woman in good health and CMV-seronegative.

The CDR3 is CASSSDREAFF. The CDR3 nucleotides are TGTGCCAGCAGTTCGGACAGAGAAGCTTTCTTT. V gene TRBV5-4 combines with J gene TRBJ1-1, with D maybe TRBD1 (6 bases). Per the germline V gene, CDR1 is SGHNT and CDR2 is YYREEE (reference sequence). The V gene lost 5 bases and the J gene lost 8 bases, with 10 bases spanning the gap. This CDR3 spans 11 amino acids.

The chain carries TRBV5-5 and TRBJ1-5; tentative D call: TRBD1 (5 bases). CDR3 length: 14 residues. V was cut by 0 bases and J by 3 bases, with 7 bases left in between. Germline CDR1 reads SGHKS; CDR2 reads YYEKEE (reference sequence). In DNA form, the CDR3 reads TGTGCCAGCAGCTTGGGACAGATCAATCAGCCCCAGCATTTT. Its protein is CASSLGQINQPQHF.

V usage is TRBV10-1 and J usage is TRBJ2-2, with 14 bases lining up with TRBD2. With V trimmed by 5 bases and J by 7 bases, 6 bases remained unmatched. Per the germline V gene, CDR1 is WNHNN and CDR2 is SYGVQD (reference sequence). The CDR3 covers 16 residues. The CDR3 DNA is TGCGCCAGCAGTTCTAGCGGGACTAGCGGGAGCGGGGAGCTGTTTTTT. It codes for CASSSSGTSGSGELFF.

The chain joins TRBV6-5 to TRBJ1-1, with D tentatively TRBD1 (5 bases). This CDR3 region has 13 residues. V was trimmed by 8 bases and J by 4 bases, leaving 14 bases between them. The germline CDR1 and CDR2 sequences are MNHEY and SVGAGI. The CDR3 protein is CASWGGEGTEAFF. In DNA form, the CDR3 reads TGTGCCAGCTGGGGAGGGGAAGGCACTGAAGCTTTCTTT.

The rearrangement links TRBV9 to TRBJ2-3, with D uncertain. V shed 4 bases and J shed 6 bases, with 12 bases lying between them. This CDR3 is 13 amino acids long. Per the germline V gene, CDR1 is SGDLS and CDR2 is YYNGEE. Here the CDR3 reads CASSPLRSDTQYF. CDR3 DNA sequence: TGTGCCAGCAGCCCACTTCGATCGGATACGCAGTATTTT.

The V call is TRBV7-3, the J call TRBJ1-5; 7 bases align to TRBD1. Germline CDR1 is SGHTA and CDR2 is FQGTGA. Trimming cost V 3 bases and J 3 bases; bases outside gene matches: 5. The CDR3 runs 15 residues. CDR3 nucleotide sequence: TGTGCCAGCAGCTTGAGGGACAGACCCAATCAGCCCCAGCATTTT. Translation gives CASSLRDRPNQPQHF. Combining the CDR3 with reference TRBV7-3 and TRBJ1-5 gives the whole variable domain GAGVSQTPSNKVTEKGKYVELRCDPISGHTALYWYRQSLGQGPEFLIYFQGTGAADDSGLPNDRFFAVRPEGSVSTLKIQRTERGDSAVYLCASSLRDRPNQPQHFGDGTRLSIL.

V gene TRBV4-2 combines with J gene TRBJ1-5; no reliable D call. The CDR3 totals 14 residues. V dropped 0 bases and J dropped 0 bases, with 3 bases sitting between them. From germline, CDR1 is LGHNA and CDR2 YNFKEQ. The CDR3 sequence is CASSQDSSNQPQHF. In DNA form, the CDR3 reads TGTGCCAGCAGCCAAGATAGTAGCAATCAGCCCCAGCATTTT.

This chain links TRBV27 with TRBJ1-2; 7 positions match TRBD1. V shed 5 bases and J 4 bases; nucleotides not matched to a gene: 13. The CDR3 covers 16 residues. The germline gives CDR1 MNHEY, CDR2 SMNVEV (reference sequence). The CDR3 DNA sequence: TGTGCCAGCAGTCCCCGGGACAAGGGGGCACTCTATGGCTACACCTTC. Translated, it gives CASSPRDKGALYGYTF.

The V gene is TRBV7-9, the J gene TRBJ2-7; 9 nucleotides agree with TRBD2. Germline-derived CDR1 and CDR2 are SEHNR and FQNEAQ (reference sequence). The junction had 8 bases not matched to a gene; V was cut back by 7 bases and J by 7 bases. CDR3 length: 13 residues. The CDR3 bases are TGTGCCAGCACCACTCTAGCGGGGTTAGAGCAGTACTTC. Translated: CASTTLAGLEQYF.

The V gene is TRBV7-3, the J gene TRBJ2-7; D might be TRBD1 (6 bases). The germline CDR1 and CDR2 sequences are SGHTA and FQGTGA. V lost 4 bases to trimming and J lost 2 bases, with 12 bases between them. The CDR3 contains 14 residues. This CDR3 reads CASSSRDKPYEQYF. CDR3 in DNA: TGTGCCAGCAGCTCACGGGACAAACCCTACGAGCAGTACTTC.

This chain links TRBV4-1 with TRBJ1-3, with a possible D match to TRBD1 (6 bases). Germline values: CDR1 MGHRA, CDR2 YSYEKL. This CDR3 is 15 amino acids long. V lost 0 bases, J lost 2 bases, and 8 bases lay in between. The CDR3 is CASSQEDRPGNTIYF. The CDR3 DNA follows: TGCGCCAGCAGCCAAGAAGACAGGCCTGGAAACACCATATATTTT.

The chain is built from TRBV2 and TRBJ1-5, with 10 bases fitting TRBD1. Trimming took 4 bases from V and 0 from J; bases not matched to a gene: 18. CDR3 length equals 21 residues. Germline V CDR1 and CDR2: SNHLY, FYNNEI. DNA of the CDR3: TGTGCCAGCAGTGGGGGGGTGGGATTGGGGACAGGGGTTTATAGCAATCAGCCCCAGCATTTT. Translated, it gives CASSGGVGLGTGVYSNQPQHF.

The CDR3 sequence: CASHGGQGRGSNEQFF. Written as DNA, the CDR3 is TGTGCCAGCCATGGGGGACAGGGACGTGGATCCAATGAGCAGTTCTTC. The J gene is TRBJ2-1, the V gene TRBV18, with 9 nucleotides matching TRBD1. The V and J ends lost 8 bases and 6 bases, in that order; junction bases with no gene match: 14. Germline-derived CDR1 and CDR2 are KGHSH and LQKENI. The CDR3 covers 16 residues.

The chain employs TRBV7-2 and TRBJ1-2; 7 positions match TRBD1. The CDR3 is 14 amino acids. Germline CDR1 SGHTA, CDR2 FQGNSA. J gave up 8 bases and V 5 bases, and 11 bases lay outside the gene matches. The CDR3 loop reads CASSPLQGTGGYTF. CDR3 coding DNA: TGTGCCAGCAGCCCTTTACAGGGGACGGGCGGCTACACCTTC. Supplemented by reference TRBV7-2 and TRBJ1-2, the full variable domain reads GAGVSQSPSNKVTEKGKDVELRCDPISGHTALYWYRQSLGQGLEFLIYFQGNSAPDKSGLPSDRFSAERTGGSVSTLTIQRTQQEDSAVYLCASSPLQGTGGYTFGSGTRLTVV.